This T cell receptor (beta chain) was captured in a study of T cell repertoires in aging, cancer and after chemotherapy. About the study: Six age groups, ranging from 30 or younger to 70 or older, included the donors.

Amplification of TCR beta used genomic DNA extracted from peripheral blood. TRB rearrangements spanning V, D and J were amplified using mixed TRB-A/B primers. TCRdb passed the multiplex PCR reads through MiXCR, listing each CDR3 protein once. The sample comprises under 7,500 distinct CDR3 sequences, 35% to 50% of which are singletons, and under 15% rests with the top ten. Overall study results and limits: In cancer patients, declining TCR diversity with age involved lost richness and lost evenness.

Worth noting for this clonotype: Its antigen remains unidentified.

Sequencing was carried out using blood. The sequence was obtained from a human donor in good health.

DNA for the CDR3: TGTGCCAGCAGCCGTAGACAGGGCCAGCAGTACTTC. Translation gives CASSRRQGQQYF. The rearrangement joins TRBV7-2 to TRBJ2-7, with TRBD1 identical over 7 bases. In germline, CDR1 is SGHTA, CDR2 FQGNSA. V gave up 5 bases and J gave up 8 bases; unmatched junction bases: 6. The CDR3 has 12 amino acids.